This TCR beta chain was sequenced in a study of CD8 T cells in ankylosing spondylitis. V trimming: 4 bases; J trimming: 3 bases; junction bases outside the gene matches: 17. Germline V gene data show CDR1 as SGHAT and CDR2 as FQNNGV. The CDR3 loop spans 20 amino acids. Via MiXCR, TCRdb re-called the 5' RACE reads, giving one row per CDR3 protein. Here the sample spans 180,000 or so distinct CDR3 sequences, more than 9% being singletons. The origin of this receptor is a male donor with ankylosing spondylitis or in good health (not recorded which). V and J are TRBV11-2 and TRBJ2-2; 10 bases are a match to TRBD1. Sequencing was carried out using blood, either unsorted or a sorted T cell fraction (not recorded which). CDR3 DNA sequence: TGTGCCAGCAGCTCCAACCTGTATGGGACAGGGGACCTCTACACCGGGGAGCTGTTTTTT. It yields the protein CASSSNLYGTGDLYTGELFF. The full variable domain, with the rest looked up from reference TRBV11-2 and TRBJ2-2, is EAGVAQSPRYKIIEKRQSVAFWCNPISGHATLYWYQQILGQGPKLLIQFQNNGVVDDSQLPKDRFSAERLKGVDSTLKIQPAKLEDSAVYLCASSSNLYGTGDLYTGELFFGEGSRLTVL.